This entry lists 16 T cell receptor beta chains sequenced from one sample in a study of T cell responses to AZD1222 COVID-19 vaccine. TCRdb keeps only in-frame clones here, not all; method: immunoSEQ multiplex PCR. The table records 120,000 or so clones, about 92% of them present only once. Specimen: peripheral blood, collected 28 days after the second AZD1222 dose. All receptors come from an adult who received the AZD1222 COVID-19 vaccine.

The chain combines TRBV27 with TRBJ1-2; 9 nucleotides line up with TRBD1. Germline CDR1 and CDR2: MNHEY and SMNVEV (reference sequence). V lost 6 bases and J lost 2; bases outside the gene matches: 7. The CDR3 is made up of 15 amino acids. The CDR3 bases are TGTGCCAGCAGCCGACAGGGGGAGAGGAACTATGGCTACACCTTC. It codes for CASSRQGERNYGYTF.

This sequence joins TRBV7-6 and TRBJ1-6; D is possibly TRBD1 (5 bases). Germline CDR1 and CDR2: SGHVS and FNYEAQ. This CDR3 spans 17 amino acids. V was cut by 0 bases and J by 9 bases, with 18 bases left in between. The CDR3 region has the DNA TGTGCCAGCAGCTTAGCGATCGATCCAGGGAATTTTTCACCCCTCCACTTT. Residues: CASSLAIDPGNFSPLHF. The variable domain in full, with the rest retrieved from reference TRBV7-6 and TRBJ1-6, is GAGVSQSPRYKVTKRGQDVALRCDPISGHVSLYWYRQALGQGPEFLTYFNYEAQQDKSGLPNDRFSAERPEGSISTLTIQRTEQRDSAMYRCASSLAIDPGNFSPLHFGNGTRLTVT.

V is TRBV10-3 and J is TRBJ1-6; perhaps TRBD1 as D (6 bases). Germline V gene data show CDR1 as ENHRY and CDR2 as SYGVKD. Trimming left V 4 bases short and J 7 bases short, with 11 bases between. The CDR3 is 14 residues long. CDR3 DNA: TGTGCCATCAGTGCACGACAGGAGAATTCACCCCTCCACTTT. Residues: CAISARQENSPLHF.

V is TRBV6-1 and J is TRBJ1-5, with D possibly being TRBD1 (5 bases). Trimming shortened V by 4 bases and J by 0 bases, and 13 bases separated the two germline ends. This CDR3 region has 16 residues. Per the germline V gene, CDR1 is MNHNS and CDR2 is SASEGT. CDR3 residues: CASSVVAGISNQPQHF. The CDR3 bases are TGTGCCAGCAGTGTGGTCGCAGGGATTAGCAATCAGCCCCAGCATTTT.

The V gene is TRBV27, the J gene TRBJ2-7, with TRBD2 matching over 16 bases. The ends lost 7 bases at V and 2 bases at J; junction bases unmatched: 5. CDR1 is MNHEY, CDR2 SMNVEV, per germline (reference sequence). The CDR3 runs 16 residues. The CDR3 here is CASTVGLAGGPYEQYF. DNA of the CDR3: TGTGCCAGCACCGTGGGACTAGCGGGGGGGCCCTACGAGCAGTACTTC.

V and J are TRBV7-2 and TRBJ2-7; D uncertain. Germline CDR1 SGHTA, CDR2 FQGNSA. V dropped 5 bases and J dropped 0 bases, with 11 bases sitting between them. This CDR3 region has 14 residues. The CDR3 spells CASSTPRSSYEQYF. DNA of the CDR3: TGTGCCAGCAGCACCCCTAGGAGCTCCTACGAGCAGTACTTC.

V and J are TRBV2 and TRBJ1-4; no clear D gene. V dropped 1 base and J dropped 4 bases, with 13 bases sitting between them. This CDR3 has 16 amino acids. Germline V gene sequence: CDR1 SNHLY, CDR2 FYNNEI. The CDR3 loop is CASSEGPTSNNEKLFF. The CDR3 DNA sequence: TGTGCCAGCAGTGAAGGACCAACCTCAAATAATGAAAAACTGTTTTTT.

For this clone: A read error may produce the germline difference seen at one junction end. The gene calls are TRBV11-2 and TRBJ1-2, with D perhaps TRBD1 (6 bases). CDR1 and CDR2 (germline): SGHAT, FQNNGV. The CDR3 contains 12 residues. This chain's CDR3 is CASSPQNTGTHF. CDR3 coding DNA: TGTGCCAGCAGCCCTCAAAACACAGGGACTCACTTC.

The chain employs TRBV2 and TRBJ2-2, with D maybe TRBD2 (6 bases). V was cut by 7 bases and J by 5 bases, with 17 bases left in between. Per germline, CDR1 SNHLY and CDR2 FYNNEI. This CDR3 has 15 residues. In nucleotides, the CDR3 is TGTGCCAGCAAATTAGGGAGGTCGGGAACCGGGGAGCTGTTTTTT. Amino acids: CASKLGRSGTGELFF.

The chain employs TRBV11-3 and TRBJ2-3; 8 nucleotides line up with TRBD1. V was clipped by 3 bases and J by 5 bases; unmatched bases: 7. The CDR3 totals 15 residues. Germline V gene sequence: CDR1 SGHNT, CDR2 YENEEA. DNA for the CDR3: TGTGCCAGCAGCTTGTGGACAGGGCCTATAGATACGCAGTATTTT. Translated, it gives CASSLWTGPIDTQYF.

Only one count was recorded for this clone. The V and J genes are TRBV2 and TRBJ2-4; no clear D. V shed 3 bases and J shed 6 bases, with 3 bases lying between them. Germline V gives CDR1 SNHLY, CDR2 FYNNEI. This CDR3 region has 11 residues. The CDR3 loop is CASSDGNIQYF. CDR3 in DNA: TGTGCCAGCAGTGACGGAAACATTCAGTACTTC.

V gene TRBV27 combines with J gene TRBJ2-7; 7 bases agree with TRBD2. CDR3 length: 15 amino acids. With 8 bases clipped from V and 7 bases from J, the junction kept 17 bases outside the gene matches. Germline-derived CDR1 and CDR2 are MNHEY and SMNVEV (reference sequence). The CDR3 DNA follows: TGTGCCAGCGGACCTAGTCGCGGGGGATCCGGGGAGCAGTACTTC. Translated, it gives CASGPSRGGSGEQYF.

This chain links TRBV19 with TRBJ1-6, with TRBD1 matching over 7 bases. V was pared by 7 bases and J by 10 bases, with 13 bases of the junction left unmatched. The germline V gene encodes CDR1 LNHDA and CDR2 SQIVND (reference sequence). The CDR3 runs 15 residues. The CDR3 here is CASNDPDRVDSPLHF. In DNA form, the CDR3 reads TGTGCCAGTAACGACCCTGACAGGGTCGACTCACCCCTCCACTTT.

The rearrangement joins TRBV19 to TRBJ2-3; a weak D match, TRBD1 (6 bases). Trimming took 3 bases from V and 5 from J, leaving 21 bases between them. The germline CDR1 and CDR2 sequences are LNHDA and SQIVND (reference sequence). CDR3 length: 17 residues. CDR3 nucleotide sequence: TGTGCCAGTAGTATGGATGGATATGCAGGGGATGGAGATACGCAGTATTTT. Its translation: CASSMDGYAGDGDTQYF. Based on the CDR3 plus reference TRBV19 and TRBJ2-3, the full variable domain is DGGITQSPKYLFRKEGQNVTLSCEQNLNHDAMYWYRQDPGQGLRLIYYSQIVNDFQKGDIAEGYSVSREKKESFPLTVTSAQKNPTAFYLCASSMDGYAGDGDTQYFGPGTRLTVL.

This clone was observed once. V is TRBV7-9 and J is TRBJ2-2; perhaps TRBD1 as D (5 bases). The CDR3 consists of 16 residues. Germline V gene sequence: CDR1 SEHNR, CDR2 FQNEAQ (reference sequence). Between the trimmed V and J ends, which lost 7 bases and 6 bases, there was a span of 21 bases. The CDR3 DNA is TGTGCCAGCACCACAGGCGCAGGGAAAAATCCCGGGGAGCTGTTTTTT. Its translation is CASTTGAGKNPGELFF.

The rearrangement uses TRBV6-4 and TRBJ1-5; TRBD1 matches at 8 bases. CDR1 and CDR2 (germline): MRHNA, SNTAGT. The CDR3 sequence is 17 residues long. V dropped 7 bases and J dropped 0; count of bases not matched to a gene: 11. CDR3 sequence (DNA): TGTGCCAGCAATCGCTCAGGACAGGGAGATAGCAATCAGCCCCAGCATTTT. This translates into CASNRSGQGDSNQPQHF.